The rows below give T cell receptor beta chains drawn from one sample of a study of blood T cell repertoires in COVID-19. Libraries were prepared by immunoSEQ multiplex PCR; TCRdb keeps only in-frame clonotypes and omits some of them. This table holds roughly 250,000 clones, more than 75% found once. The sequencing sample was made of peripheral blood. The receptors derive from a woman in her thirties or forties who had recovered from COVID-19. The CDR3 runs from the conserved cysteine through the conserved F or W. Each record gives: clone size, D gene, V gene, J gene, CDR3 protein, CDR3 DNA. The D gene is left open where the match is weak. A row's size may be missing; if present it is once, few, many or a size class.

clone size: few; D gene: NA; V gene: TRBV7-9; J gene: TRBJ2-7; CDR3 protein: CASSFMYEQYF; CDR3 DNA: TGTGCCAGCAGCTTCATGTACGAGCAGTACTTC
clone size: NA; D gene: NA; V gene: TRBV27; J gene: TRBJ1-2; CDR3 protein: CASSRQTPNYGYTF; CDR3 DNA: TGTGCCAGCAGCCGACAGACCCCTAACTATGGCTACACCTTC
clone size: NA; D gene: NA; V gene: TRBV5-1; J gene: TRBJ1-2; CDR3 protein: CASSSPNVTGPAGYTF; CDR3 DNA: TGCGCCAGCAGCTCACCGAATGTCACAGGGCCGGCGGGCTACACCTTC
clone size: NA; D gene: TRBD1; V gene: TRBV19; J gene: TRBJ2-7; CDR3 protein: CASSTPTGTGVEQYF; CDR3 DNA: TGTGCCAGTAGTACTCCAACCGGGACAGGGGTCGAGCAGTACTTC
clone size: NA; D gene: NA; V gene: TRBV6-2/TRBV6-3; J gene: TRBJ2-2; CDR3 protein: CASSYSGGGELFF; CDR3 DNA: TGTGCCAGCAGTTACTCGGGGGGCGGGGAGCTGTTTTTT
clone size: NA; D gene: TRBD1; V gene: TRBV7-9; J gene: TRBJ1-1; CDR3 protein: CASSLARGTGDTEAFF; CDR3 DNA: TGTGCCAGCAGCTTAGCGAGGGGGACAGGGGACACTGAAGCTTTCTTT
clone size: NA; D gene: NA; V gene: TRBV19; J gene: TRBJ1-4; CDR3 protein: CATYPGGGGEKLFF; CDR3 DNA: TGTGCCACCTACCCCGGGGGGGGCGGTGAAAAACTGTTTTTT
clone size: NA; D gene: TRBD1; V gene: TRBV14; J gene: TRBJ1-1; CDR3 protein: CASSRDRARIAEAFF; CDR3 DNA: TGTGCCAGCAGCCGGGACAGGGCGAGGATCGCTGAAGCTTTCTTT
clone size: few; D gene: TRBD1; V gene: TRBV6-5; J gene: TRBJ1-2; CDR3 protein: CASSYPDRVGYTF; CDR3 DNA: TGTGCCAGCAGTTACCCGGACAGGGTAGGCTACACCTTC
clone size: NA; D gene: TRBD1; V gene: TRBV5-6; J gene: TRBJ1-6; CDR3 protein: CASSQGVGDYNSPLHF; CDR3 DNA: TGTGCCAGCAGCCAGGGGGTCGGGGATTATAATTCACCCCTCCACTTT
clone size: NA; D gene: NA; V gene: TRBV27; J gene: TRBJ1-5; CDR3 protein: CASRGLGNQPQHF; CDR3 DNA: TGTGCCAGCAGGGGGCTGGGCAATCAGCCCCAGCATTTT